This T cell receptor beta chain was sequenced during a study of tumor-infiltrating lymphocytes in primary liver carcinoma. On the study more broadly: Tumor lesions were T1-T3 N0M0 and spanned roughly 4 to 10 cm.

They got blood RNA out of unsorted whole blood and also pulled out germline DNA. A remark on this clonotype: Possible read error: a much larger clone is one base away.

With V trimmed by 7 bases and J by 0 bases, 12 bases remained unmatched. The CDR3 is 17 amino acids. A primer matching the constant region was used to make TCR beta cDNA from about 500 ng of total RNA. Slightly modified ARM-PCR with three nested multiplex PCR rounds yielded TCR beta libraries. Researchers ran the first two PCR rounds for around 10 cycles each with TRBV1-TRBV30 forward primers and a C-beta reverse primer. MiXCR was run by TCRdb on the multiplex PCR reads, yielding one entry per CDR3 protein. This sample has approximately 320,000 distinct CDR3 sequences, with approximately 54% found just once.

Input material: peripheral blood. This receptor was identified in a woman aged 30 to 39 with primary liver carcinoma and hepatitis B virus infection. The chain recombines TRBV12-3 or TRBV12-4 with TRBJ2-1; 7 positions match TRBD2. In DNA, the CDR3 is TGTGCCAGCAAGGGACTAAGCGGGGCAAGCTCCTACAATGAGCAGTTCTTC. Translated, it gives CASKGLSGASSYNEQFF.